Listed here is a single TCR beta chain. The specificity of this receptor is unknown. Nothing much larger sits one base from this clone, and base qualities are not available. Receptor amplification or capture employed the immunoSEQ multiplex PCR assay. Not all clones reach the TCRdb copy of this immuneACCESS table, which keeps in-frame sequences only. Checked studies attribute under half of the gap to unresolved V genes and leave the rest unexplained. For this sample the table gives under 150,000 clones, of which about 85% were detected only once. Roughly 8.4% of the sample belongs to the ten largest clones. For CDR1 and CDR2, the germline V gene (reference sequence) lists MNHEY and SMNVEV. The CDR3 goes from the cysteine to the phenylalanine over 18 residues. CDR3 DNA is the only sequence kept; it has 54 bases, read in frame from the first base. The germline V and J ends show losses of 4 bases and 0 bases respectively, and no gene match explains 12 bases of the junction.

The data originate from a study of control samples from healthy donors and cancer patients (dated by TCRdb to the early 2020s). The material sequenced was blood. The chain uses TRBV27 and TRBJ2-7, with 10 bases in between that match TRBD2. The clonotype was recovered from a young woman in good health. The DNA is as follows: TGTGCCAGCAGTTCATTTTGGACTAGCGGAAGGAGCTCCTACGAGCAGTACTTC. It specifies CASSSFWTSGRSSYEQYF.